This entry lists 21 T cell receptor beta chains sequenced from one sample in a study of T cells in Graves' hyperthyroidism and ophthalmopathy. TCR beta CDR3 sequences were amplified from RNA transcripts. The HTBI set primed first-round TCR CDR3 RT-PCR. TCRdb called the multiplex PCR reads again in MiXCR, with one record for every CDR3 protein. This sample has 200,000 to 300,000 distinct CDR3 sequences, with roughly 17% found just once. The sample consisted of blood. All receptors come from a woman under 30 with Graves' ophthalmopathy.

This clonotype has only a few counts. The rearrangement links TRBV5-8 to TRBJ1-2; 7 nucleotides match TRBD1. Germline lookup yields CDR1 SGHTS and CDR2 YDEGEE. The CDR3 is made up of 15 amino acids. V gave up 1 base and J gave up 0 bases; unmatched junction bases: 3. In DNA form, the CDR3 reads TGTGCCAGCAGCTTGTTACAGGGGACTAACTATGGCTACACCTTC. Translating it yields CASSLLQGTNYGYTF.

The chain recombines TRBV6-1 with TRBJ1-3, with a weak D call TRBD1 (5 bases). Germline CDR1 MNHNS, CDR2 SASEGT. Between the trimmed V and J ends, which lost 2 bases and 7 bases, there was a span of 21 bases. The CDR3 runs to 17 residues. The CDR3 DNA is TGTGCCAGCAGTGAAATGGGCGGGCTCCTCGCAGGGAACACCATATATTTT. Translation: CASSEMGGLLAGNTIYF.

This clonotype was observed many times. V is TRBV28 and J is TRBJ1-5; D is uncertain. V shed 6 bases and J shed 0 bases, with 12 bases lying between them. The CDR3 contains 15 residues. Germline V gene lookup returns CDR1 MDHEN and CDR2 SYDVKM. The CDR3 region is CASSEGIDSNQPQHF. The CDR3 nucleotides read TGTGCCAGCAGCGAGGGAATCGATAGCAATCAGCCCCAGCATTTT.

This clonotype was detected ten times or more. The genes are TRBV12-3 or TRBV12-4 and TRBJ2-1; TRBD2 matches 10 bases. The J segment lost 7 bases and the V segment lost 6 bases, leaving 12 bases of the junction unmatched. CDR3 length: 16 residues. The CDR3 bases are TGTGCCAGCAGACCGGGGCTAGCGGGGGAGTCGAATGAGCAGTTCTTC. The encoded protein is CASRPGLAGESNEQFF.

This clonotype appeared many times. The chain couples TRBV14 to TRBJ2-7; 11 nucleotides match TRBD2. The CDR3 contains 16 residues. CDR1 and CDR2 from the germline V gene are SGHDN and FVKESK. Trimming at V came to 3 bases and at J to 4 bases, leaving 8 bases not matched to a gene. The CDR3 DNA sequence: TGTGCCAGCAGCCACGCACTAGCGGGAGTTACTTACGAGCAGTACTTC. This codes for CASSHALAGVTYEQYF.

This clonotype occurred many times. This rearrangement joins TRBV28 to TRBJ2-7, with no clear D. V lost 5 bases to trimming and J lost 2 bases, with 19 bases between them. Looked up from germline, CDR1 is MDHEN and CDR2 is SYDVKM. This CDR3 region has 16 residues. The CDR3 DNA sequence: TGTGCCAGCAGTCCCGACCGCCTCACGTCGACCTACGAGCAGTACTTC. It specifies CASSPDRLTSTYEQYF.

In its sample, this clonotype was seen many times. The rearrangement links TRBV6-2 or TRBV6-3 to TRBJ2-2, with 7 bases matching TRBD1. V shed 5 bases, J shed 3 bases, and the junction held 3 bases outside the gene matches. Germline V CDR1 and CDR2: MNHEY, SVGEGT. The CDR3 extends over 14 amino acids. The CDR3: CASSPQGYTGELFF. CDR3 bases: TGTGCCAGCAGTCCACAGGGGTACACCGGGGAGCTGTTTTTT.

A word on this clonotype: Possible read error: a much larger clone is one base away. This chain uses TRBV12-3 or TRBV12-4 with TRBJ2-7; D remains ambiguous. The V end lost 6 bases, the J end lost 5 bases, and 11 bases lay between the germline ends. The CDR3 contains 12 residues. The CDR3 DNA reads TGTGCCAGCAGCCCCTTGGGCCACGAGCAGTACTTC. Translation: CASSPLGHEQYF.

The chain recombines TRBV6-5 with TRBJ1-2; 9 bases are a match to TRBD1. The CDR3 extends over 13 amino acids. Trimming at V came to 4 bases and at J to 6 bases, leaving 3 bases not matched to a gene. Germline CDR1 and CDR2: MNHEY and SVGAGI. The CDR3 coding sequence is TGTGCCAGCAGTTTCGGACAGGGGCATGGCTACACCTTC. Protein sequence: CASSFGQGHGYTF.

This clonotype was picked up many times. The CDR3 sequence: CASSTHRAGKQETQYF. The CDR3, as DNA: TGCGCCAGCAGCACCCACCGGGCCGGGAAGCAAGAGACCCAGTACTTC. The chain uses TRBV4-1 and TRBJ2-5; the D gene is possibly TRBD2 (5 bases). This CDR3 comprises 16 residues. Trimming stripped 5 bases from V and 2 bases from J, with 18 bases between. Germline values: CDR1 MGHRA, CDR2 YSYEKL.

This chain links TRBV5-1 with TRBJ1-1, with D perhaps matching TRBD1 (6 bases). CDR3 length equals 18 residues. Germline values: CDR1 SGHRS, CDR2 YFSETQ. V lost 0 bases to trimming and J lost 1 base, with 19 bases between them. The CDR3 protein is CASSLEADTKGGNTEAFF. In nucleotides, the CDR3 is TGCGCCAGCAGCTTGGAAGCGGACACCAAAGGGGGGAACACTGAAGCTTTCTTT.

The chain is built from TRBV7-2 and TRBJ2-1; the match to TRBD1 covers 7 bases. CDR3 length: 15 residues. With 7 bases clipped from V and 4 bases from J, the junction kept 10 bases outside the gene matches. CDR1 is SGHTA and CDR2 is FQGNSA in the germline V gene. CDR3 nucleotide sequence: TGTGCCAGCAACCCGAAGACAGGGATGTACAATGAGCAGTTCTTC. This codes for CASNPKTGMYNEQFF. Using reference TRBV7-2 and TRBJ2-1 for the parts outside the CDR3, the full variable domain is GAGVSQSPSNKVTEKGKDVELRCDPISGHTALYWYRQSLGQGLEFLIYFQGNSAPDKSGLPSDRFSAERTGGSVSTLTIQRTQQEDSAVYLCASNPKTGMYNEQFFGPGTRLTVL.

This clonotype was picked up one time. CDR3 DNA sequence: TGCAGTGCTAGAGATCTCAGGAATTCGGATTCACCCCTCCACTTT. Amino acid sequence: CSARDLRNSDSPLHF. The V and J genes are TRBV20-1 and TRBJ1-6; D gene ambiguous. The CDR3 consists of 15 residues. Between the trimmed V and J ends, which lost 0 bases and 8 bases, there was a span of 14 bases. Germline CDR1 DFQATT, CDR2 SNEGSKA (reference sequence).

This clonotype was found many times. The rearrangement joins TRBV19 to TRBJ1-2; D is uncertain. Trimming pared 3 bases from V and 2 bases from J, leaving 7 bases between. The CDR3 runs 13 residues. Germline V CDR1 and CDR2: LNHDA, SQIVND (reference sequence). The CDR3 loop reads CASSIAENYGYTF. The CDR3 nucleotides read TGTGCCAGTAGTATTGCAGAAAACTATGGCTACACCTTC.

This clonotype appeared many times. The chain uses TRBV3-1 and TRBJ1-1; D is uncertain. CDR1 is LGHDT and CDR2 is YNNKEL in the germline V gene (reference sequence). The CDR3 consists of 13 residues. The V gene lost 4 bases and the J gene lost 2 bases, with 8 bases spanning the gap. The CDR3: CASSPSINTEAFF. The CDR3 DNA follows: TGTGCCAGCAGCCCTAGTATCAACACTGAAGCTTTCTTT. Full variable domain (remainder filled in from reference TRBV3-1 and TRBJ1-1): DTAVSQTPKYLVTQMGNDKSIKCEQNLGHDTMYWYKQDSKKFLKIMFSYNNKELIINETVPNRFSPKSPDKAHLNLHINSLELGDSAVYFCASSPSINTEAFFGQGTRLTVV.

The gene calls are TRBV10-3 and TRBJ1-1; the match to TRBD1 covers 8 bases. Trimming removed 4 bases from V and 3 bases from J; junction bases left unmatched: 4. Germline CDR1 and CDR2: ENHRY and SYGVKD. This CDR3 is 14 amino acids long. CDR3 protein: CAISGEDRDTEAFF. The CDR3 DNA reads as TGTGCCATCAGTGGCGAGGACAGGGACACTGAAGCTTTCTTT.

This rearrangement joins TRBV2 to TRBJ2-3, with 12 bases aligning to TRBD2. V was pared by 3 bases and J by 0 bases, with 7 bases of the junction left unmatched. CDR3 length: 18 amino acids. CDR1 and CDR2 from the germline V gene are SNHLY and FYNNEI. CDR3 loop: CASSDTSGGTASTDTQYF. The CDR3 nucleotides read TGTGCCAGCAGTGATACTAGCGGGGGGACAGCTAGCACAGATACGCAGTATTTT.

This clonotype was detected many times. The chain's CDR3 is CSARDNTDTQYF. In nucleotides, the CDR3 is TGCAGTGCCCGGGACAACACAGATACGCAGTATTTT. The chain is built from TRBV20-1 and TRBJ2-3, with D possibly TRBD1 on 6 matching bases. Germline loops: CDR1 DFQATT, CDR2 SNEGSKA (reference sequence). V shed 6 bases and J shed 2 bases, with 9 bases lying between them. This CDR3 is 12 amino acids long.

This clonotype was found many times. This sequence joins TRBV9 and TRBJ2-5; 9 bases agree with TRBD1. This CDR3 has 14 amino acids. Losses at the gene ends were 2 bases for V and 5 bases for J; bases not matched to a gene: 4. Germline V lookup: CDR1 SGDLS, CDR2 YYNGEE. The CDR3 protein is CASSVRTGAETQYF. DNA of the CDR3: TGTGCCAGCAGCGTTAGGACAGGGGCCGAGACCCAGTACTTC.

This clonotype occurred many times. The chain recombines TRBV3-1 with TRBJ2-1; 16 positions agree with TRBD2. Germline CDR1 LGHDT, CDR2 YNNKEL (reference sequence). CDR3 length: 18 residues. Trimming removed 2 bases from V and 6 bases from J; junction bases left unmatched: 7. This chain's CDR3 is CASSQSHGTSGRANEQFF. DNA of the CDR3: TGTGCCAGCAGCCAAAGTCATGGGACTAGCGGGAGGGCCAATGAGCAGTTCTTC.

This clonotype was seen many times. The V gene is TRBV7-6, the J gene TRBJ1-5; D might be TRBD1 (5 bases). The V end lost 3 bases, the J end lost 4 bases, and 13 bases lay between the germline ends. Germline V lookup: CDR1 SGHVS, CDR2 FNYEAQ. This CDR3 is 15 amino acids long. The CDR3 DNA reads as TGTGCCAGCAGCTTTTTAGGGGATGGGAATCAGCCCCAGCATTTT. Amino acid sequence: CASSFLGDGNQPQHF. The entire variable domain, with the rest obtained from reference TRBV7-6 and TRBJ1-5, is as follows: GAGVSQSPRYKVTKRGQDVALRCDPISGHVSLYWYRQALGQGPEFLTYFNYEAQQDKSGLPNDRFSAERPEGSISTLTIQRTEQRDSAMYRCASSFLGDGNQPQHFGDGTRLSIL.